This is a list of T cell receptor beta chains from one sample in a study of cytomegalovirus exposure and HLA in healthy donors. Repertoires were generated with immunoSEQ multiplex PCR, while TCRdb's copy carries only in-frame clones and drops some. In the table there are some 110,000 clones, roughly 80% of which are singletons. The material sequenced was PBMCs. These TCRs come from a man aged 25 to 45 in good health and CMV-seropositive. The CDR3 runs from the conserved cysteine through the conserved F or W. A D gene is named only where the DNA matches it firmly. The size entry is marked missing in some rows and otherwise reads once, few, many or a size class.

.	TRBD2	TRBJ2-1	TRBV5-4	CASSFGTGTSGYNEQFF	TGTGCCAGCAGCTTTGGGACCGGGACTAGCGGTTACAATGAGCAGTTCTTC
.	.	TRBJ1-2	TRBV7-9	CASSVQGISYGYTF	TGTGCCAGCAGCGTTCAGGGTATAAGCTATGGCTACACCTTC
.	TRBD1	TRBJ1-3	TRBV5-1	CASSNPGTDGNTIYF	TGCGCCAGCAGCAATCCCGGGACAGATGGAAACACCATATATTTT
few	.	TRBJ2-7	TRBV28	CASRPTGMDEQYF	TGTGCCAGCAGGCCCACCGGGATGGACGAGCAGTACTTC
.	.	TRBJ1-6	TRBV4-2	CASSQEEGSSYNSPLHF	TGTGCCAGCAGCCAAGAGGAGGGAAGCTCCTATAATTCACCCCTCCACTTT
once	.	TRBJ2-6	TRBV18	CASSGMGSGANVLTF	TGTGCCAGCTCCGGGATGGGCTCTGGGGCCAACGTCCTGACTTTC
.	TRBD1	TRBJ2-5	TRBV10-3	CAISERQGETQYF	TGTGCCATCAGTGAAAGACAGGGTGAGACCCAGTACTTC
.	TRBD2	TRBJ2-3	TRBV4-1	CASSQDGLAGNTDTQYF	TGCGCCAGCAGCCAAGATGGGCTAGCGGGGAACACAGATACGCAGTATTTT
.	TRBD1	TRBJ2-7	TRBV5-1	CASSPEPGGYEQYF	TGCGCCAGCAGCCCAGAGCCAGGGGGATACGAGCAGTACTTC
.	.	TRBJ2-4	TRBV5-6	CASSGDNLVQYF	TGTGCCAGCAGCGGGGACAATCTCGTTCAGTACTTC
.	.	TRBJ2-3	TRBV5-1	CASSYPRGTSTDTQYF	TGCGCCAGCAGCTACCCCCGGGGGACTAGCACAGATACGCAGTATTTT
.	.	TRBJ1-1	TRBV5-1	CASSLAESTEAFF	TGCGCCAGCAGCTTGGCCGAGAGCACTGAAGCTTTCTTT
.	TRBD1	TRBJ1-1	TRBV7-6	CASSLPGQGNTEAFF	TGTGCCAGCAGCTTACCGGGACAGGGGAACACTGAAGCTTTCTTT
.	.	TRBJ2-6	TRBV2	CASALESGANVLTF	TGTGCCAGCGCCTTGGAGTCTGGGGCCAACGTCCTGACTTTC
.	.	TRBJ2-5	TRBV5-1	CASSLVRGGQETQYF	TGCGCCAGCAGCTTGGTAAGGGGAGGACAAGAGACCCAGTACTTC
.	TRBD1	TRBJ2-3	TRBV5-6	CASSRMGSGTGEDRAYF	TGTGCCAGCAGCCGAATGGGATCCGGGACAGGGGAGGACCGCGCGTATTTT
.	TRBD1	TRBJ1-2	TRBV2	CASRDGTVWGRGYTF	TGTGCCAGCAGAGACGGGACAGTCTGGGGGAGGGGCTACACCTTC
once	.	TRBJ1-2	TRBV7-9	CASSLLGRNYGYTF	TGTGCCAGCAGCTTATTAGGCAGGAACTATGGCTACACCTTC
.	.	TRBJ2-1	TRBV28	CASILSGVYNEQFF	TGTGCCAGCATCTTGTCCGGGGTCTACAATGAGCAGTTCTTC
.	.	TRBJ1-1	TRBV13	CASSLGGSNSVIEKAFF	TGTGCCAGCAGCTTAGGGGGGAGCAACAGCGTAATAGAAAAAGCTTTCTTT
.	TRBD1	TRBJ1-1	TRBV18	CASSPPGQGFRTEAFF	TGTGCCAGCTCACCACCGGGACAGGGGTTCCGTACTGAAGCTTTCTTT
.	.	TRBJ1-1	TRBV28	CASRGLRGRPEAFF	TGTGCCAGCAGGGGTCTCAGGGGACGGCCTGAAGCTTTCTTT
.	TRBD1	TRBJ2-3	TRBV10-3	CASSYLPGQGTDTQYF	TGTGCCAGCAGTTACCTACCGGGACAGGGCACAGATACGCAGTATTTT
few	TRBD2	TRBJ2-3	TRBV7-8	CASSLIRQRGDTQYF	TGTGCCAGCAGCTTAATCAGGCAGCGGGGAGATACGCAGTATTTT
.	TRBD1	TRBJ1-3	TRBV2	CASSRDRGPGNTIYF	TGTGCCAGCAGTAGGGACAGGGGGCCTGGAAACACCATATATTTT
.	.	TRBJ2-1	TRBV11-3	CASSLERSYNEQFF	TGTGCCAGCAGCTTAGAGCGGTCCTACAATGAGCAGTTCTTC
once	TRBD2	TRBJ2-3	TRBV7-9	CASLVAGYTDTQYF	TGTGCCAGCCTGGTAGCGGGATACACAGATACGCAGTATTTT
few	TRBD2	TRBJ2-3	TRBV7-3	CASSVEAGVGTDTQYF	TGTGCCAGCAGCGTAGAAGCGGGAGTTGGGACAGATACGCAGTATTTT
.	.	TRBJ2-3	TRBV5-1	CASSRGSGTSTDTQYF	TGCGCCAGCAGCCGGGGGTCGGGAACTAGCACAGATACGCAGTATTTT
few	TRBD1	TRBJ1-2	TRBV6-5	CASSPIGTVYGYTF	TGTGCCAGCAGTCCAATTGGGACAGTCTATGGCTACACCTTC
.	TRBD1	TRBJ1-6	TRBV11-2	CASTPGQSSYNSPLHF	TGTGCCAGCACCCCGGGACAGAGCTCCTATAATTCACCCCTCCACTTT
once	TRBD2	TRBJ2-3	TRBV19	CASSRTSGRYGDTQYF	TGTGCCAGTAGTAGGACTAGCGGGAGGTATGGAGATACGCAGTATTTT
.	TRBD2	TRBJ2-7	TRBV27	CASSLSRGGGEQYF	TGTGCCAGCAGTTTATCACGGGGGGGCGGCGAGCAGTACTTC
few	TRBD1	TRBJ2-1	TRBV2	CASREPGQGGDEQFF	TGTGCCAGCAGGGAACCGGGACAGGGAGGAGATGAGCAGTTCTTC
.	TRBD1	TRBJ1-5	TRBV5-1	CASSLNTGEQPQHF	TGCGCCAGCAGCCTTAATACAGGGGAGCAGCCCCAGCATTTT
few	.	TRBJ2-1	TRBV6-1	CASSVDPGWSGEQFF	TGTGCCAGCAGTGTTGATCCAGGGTGGTCCGGTGAGCAGTTCTTC
.	.	TRBJ2-5	TRBV5-4	CASSPNLGQTKAQYF	TGTGCCAGCAGCCCGAACTTAGGACAGACCAAGGCCCAGTACTTC
few	TRBD1	TRBJ2-5	TRBV29-1	CSVEDRRTGQETQYF	TGCAGCGTTGAAGATCGCCGGACAGGACAAGAGACCCAGTACTTC
.	TRBD1	TRBJ2-1	TRBV2	CASIAGTGGAYNEQFF	TGTGCCAGCATCGCGGGAACAGGGGGCGCCTACAATGAGCAGTTCTTC
once	.	TRBJ1-3	TRBV28	CASSLPGNGNTIYF	TGTGCCAGCAGTTTGCCAGGGAATGGAAACACCATATATTTT
.	TRBD2	TRBJ2-1	TRBV6-5	CASSFNSGVGTIKQFF	TGTGCCAGCAGTTTCAATAGCGGGGTAGGGACAATTAAGCAGTTCTTC
few	TRBD1	TRBJ1-3	TRBV18	CASSPTTGGSGNTIYF	TGTGCCAGCTCACCAACTACAGGGGGCTCTGGAAACACCATATATTTT
.	TRBD2	TRBJ2-2	TRBV6-1	CASSELAGGPGELFF	TGTGCCAGCAGTGAACTAGCGGGGGGGCCCGGGGAGCTGTTTTTT
.	TRBD1	TRBJ2-5	TRBV5-1	CASSLMASRGQETQYF	TGCGCCAGCAGCTTGATGGCTAGCAGGGGGCAAGAGACCCAGTACTTC
once	.	TRBJ1-2	TRBV27	CASSPSQGRSLQEGYGYTF	TGTGCCAGCAGTCCTTCCCAGGGAAGGAGCCTCCAGGAGGGCTATGGCTACACCTTC